These 26 T cell receptor beta chains share one sample of origin, sequenced in a study of liver allograft versus peripheral blood T cells. Study at large: Recipients' peripheral blood served as the comparator for T cell receptor repertoires in transplanted livers.

TCRdb ran MiXCR on the reads and lists one entry per CDR3 protein. The sample records around 12,000 distinct CDR3 sequences, 28% being singletons. The receptors were sampled from a human patient who had a liver transplant. A share of the T cells may be of graft donor origin.

As regards this clonotype: A clone one base away is much larger, so this may be a read error. This chain uses TRBV6-1 with TRBJ2-2, with 8 bases identical to TRBD1. This CDR3 is built from 13 residues. Looked up from germline, CDR1 is MNHNS and CDR2 is SASEGT. CDR3 amino acids: CVTQDRVAGELFF. The CDR3 region has the DNA TGTGTCACCCAGGACAGGGTCGCCGGGGAGCTGTTTTTT.

This clonotype was picked up a small number of times. J is TRBJ1-3 and V is TRBV19; 7 bases are shared with TRBD1. The V and J ends lost 7 bases and 3 bases, in that order; junction bases with no gene match: 9. CDR1 is LNHDA and CDR2 is SQIVND in the germline V gene (reference sequence). The CDR3 runs 15 residues. CDR3 DNA sequence: TGTGCCAGTAACCCCCGGACAGGCGGTGGAAACACCATATATTTT. Protein sequence: CASNPRTGGGNTIYF.

In this sample, this clonotype is medium-sized. J is TRBJ2-1 and V is TRBV18; 11 bases line up with TRBD1. Germline lookup yields CDR1 KGHSH and CDR2 LQKENI. The CDR3 covers 19 residues. Trimming removed 3 bases from V and 7 bases from J; junction bases left unmatched: 17. CDR3 sequence: CASSPTQIGQGAGGNEQFF. The CDR3 region has the DNA TGTGCCAGCTCACCCACCCAAATTGGACAGGGGGCAGGGGGGAATGAGCAGTTCTTC.

This clonotype has just a few counts. V gene TRBV29-1 combines with J gene TRBJ1-1, with D possibly being TRBD1 (5 bases). V lost 1 base and J lost 1, with 7 bases in between. The V gene's germline CDR1 is SQVTM and CDR2 ANQGSEA. This CDR3 spans 13 amino acids. The CDR3 region has the DNA TGCAGCGTTGAAGGACAGCCGAACACTGAAGCTTTCTTT. It codes for CSVEGQPNTEAFF.

The V and J genes are TRBV6-1 and TRBJ1-5; 8 nucleotides match TRBD1. Trimming at V came to 7 bases and at J to 0 bases, leaving 5 bases not matched to a gene. CDR3 length: 15 residues. Germline loops: CDR1 MNHNS, CDR2 SASEGT. This CDR3 is CASTWTGTSNQPQHF. The CDR3 coding sequence is TGTGCCAGCACCTGGACAGGGACTAGCAATCAGCCCCAGCATTTT.

This clonotype was seen many times. The chain couples TRBV19 to TRBJ1-4; D remains ambiguous. Trimming stripped 5 bases from V and 7 bases from J, with 17 bases between. The length of the CDR3 is 15 residues. Germline lookup yields CDR1 LNHDA and CDR2 SQIVND (reference sequence). CDR3 sequence reads: CASSARRTWAEKLFF. The DNA of the CDR3 is TGTGCCAGTAGTGCCCGACGGACCTGGGCTGAAAAACTGTTTTTT. Using reference TRBV19 and TRBJ1-4 for the parts outside the CDR3, the full variable domain is DGGITQSPKYLFRKEGQNVTLSCEQNLNHDAMYWYRQDPGQGLRLIYYSQIVNDFQKGDIAEGYSVSREKKESFPLTVTSAQKNPTAFYLCASSARRTWAEKLFFGSGTQLSVL.

The chain joins TRBV11-1 to TRBJ1-5; unclear D gene. Trimming removed 0 bases from V and 0 bases from J, with 0 bases in between. The germline gives CDR1 SGHAT, CDR2 FQDESV (reference sequence). This CDR3 is built from 13 residues. The CDR3 spells CASSLASNQPQHF. CDR3 DNA sequence: TGTGCCAGCAGCTTAGCTAGCAATCAGCCCCAGCATTTT.

This clonotype was counted only a few times. The chain has TRBV19 and TRBJ1-2, with D unresolved. V was cut by 3 bases and J by 2 bases, with 10 bases left in between. The CDR3 is made up of 14 amino acids. Germline assignment: CDR1 LNHDA and CDR2 SQIVND (reference sequence). CDR3 bases: TGTGCCAGTAGTATGGACCTTTTGAACTATGGCTACACCTTC. Translated, it gives CASSMDLLNYGYTF.

This clonotype is termed medium-sized. The chain carries TRBV6-1 and TRBJ2-2, with D possibly TRBD2 on 5 matching bases. This CDR3 is 14 amino acids long. In germline, CDR1 is MNHNS, CDR2 SASEGT. V lost 6 bases to trimming and J lost 4 bases, with 12 bases between them. The CDR3 spells CASSGGWGTGELFF. CDR3 nucleotide sequence: TGTGCCAGCAGCGGCGGGTGGGGCACCGGGGAGCTGTTTTTT.

This chain links TRBV10-3 with TRBJ2-7; weak D call: TRBD1 (7 bases). The CDR3 totals 13 residues. The V gene's germline CDR1 is ENHRY and CDR2 SYGVKD. V lost 10 bases, J lost 3 bases, and 16 bases lay in between. The CDR3, as DNA: TGTGCCACTAGGGGCCAGGGGGGCTACGAGCAGTACTTC. This sequence encodes CATRGQGGYEQYF.

J is TRBJ1-3 and V is TRBV19; D gene unclear. With 5 bases removed from V and 0 bases from J, the gap between germline ends came to 5 bases. This CDR3 region has 13 residues. The germline CDR1 and CDR2 sequences are LNHDA and SQIVND (reference sequence). CDR3 DNA: TGTGCCAGTAGTCAAGTCTCTGGAAACACCATATATTTT. Translation: CASSQVSGNTIYF.

V gene TRBV28 combines with J gene TRBJ1-2; D ambiguous. Deletions cut 8 bases from V and 4 bases from J, with 11 bases between. Germline V gene lookup returns CDR1 MDHEN and CDR2 SYDVKM. This CDR3 contains 12 residues. CDR3 loop: CASVKPPYGYTF. The CDR3 region has the DNA TGTGCCAGCGTGAAGCCCCCCTATGGCTACACCTTC.

In its sample, this clonotype was seen many times. The chain combines TRBV29-1 with TRBJ2-7; the match to TRBD2 covers 11 bases. The germline gives CDR1 SQVTM, CDR2 ANQGSEA. Losses at the gene ends were 1 base for V and 2 bases for J; bases not matched to a gene: 4. This CDR3 region has 15 residues. CDR3 loop: CSVEGLAGGTYEQYF. Here the CDR3 DNA reads TGCAGCGTTGAAGGTTTAGCGGGGGGGACCTACGAGCAGTACTTC.

The chain combines TRBV27 with TRBJ1-2; the match to TRBD1 covers 7 bases. Looked up from germline, CDR1 is MNHEY and CDR2 is SMNVEV (reference sequence). The trim removed 5 bases at V and 4 bases at J, leaving 4 bases unmatched. This CDR3 contains 13 residues. CDR3 region: CASSRTGVYGYTF. The CDR3 region has the DNA TGTGCCAGCAGTCGGACAGGTGTCTATGGCTACACCTTC.

By sample fraction, this clonotype is medium-sized (0.01 to 0.1%). The chain recombines TRBV6-1 with TRBJ2-7; unclear D gene. The CDR3 totals 14 residues. Germline V CDR1 and CDR2: MNHNS, SASEGT. The ends were cut back, 4 bases at V and 2 bases at J, with 12 bases in the middle. CDR3 nucleotides: TGTGCCAGCAGTGCAAAACTACAAGCCTACGAGCAGTACTTC. It codes for CASSAKLQAYEQYF.

By share, this clonotype ranks as medium-sized. This chain joins TRBV19 and TRBJ2-3; a weak D match, TRBD2 (6 bases). Trimming shortened V by 5 bases and J by 5 bases, and 8 bases separated the two germline ends. Germline CDR1 reads LNHDA; CDR2 reads SQIVND (reference sequence). This CDR3 has 12 amino acids. In DNA, the CDR3 is TGTGCCAGTAGTTTGCGGGGAGATACGCAGTATTTT. This sequence encodes CASSLRGDTQYF.

This clonotype is termed medium-sized. In DNA, the CDR3 is TGTGCCAGTAGTATAGTGGGGCAGAACACTGAAGCTTTCTTT. Its protein is CASSIVGQNTEAFF. The genes are TRBV19 and TRBJ1-1, with D tentatively TRBD1 (5 bases). Deletions cut 1 base from V and 1 base from J, with 7 bases between. The CDR3 loop spans 14 amino acids. Germline V gene data show CDR1 as LNHDA and CDR2 as SQIVND (reference sequence).

This clonotype is medium-sized (0.01 to 0.1%) by share. This chain joins TRBV29-1 and TRBJ2-1; the D gene is possibly TRBD1 (5 bases). Trimming removed 5 bases from V and 6 bases from J, with 20 bases in between. CDR3 length: 15 residues. Germline V gene data show CDR1 as SQVTM and CDR2 as ANQGSEA. The DNA of the CDR3 is TGCAGCGTTAAAGCCGGTTCGACAGACATCAATGAGCAGTTCTTC. Its translation is CSVKAGSTDINEQFF.

The V call is TRBV5-6, the J call TRBJ2-6; a weak D match, TRBD1 (6 bases). CDR3 length: 17 residues. V lost 3 bases, J lost 2 bases, and 15 bases lay in between. Germline-derived CDR1 and CDR2 are SGHDT and YYEEEE. The CDR3 DNA reads TGTGCCAGCAGCTACCGGACAGCCCTAGCTGGGGCCAACGTCCTGACTTTC. The encoded protein is CASSYRTALAGANVLTF.

By sample share, this clonotype is medium-sized. The chain uses TRBV27 and TRBJ2-5; D possibly uses TRBD1 or TRBD2 (5 bases each). The V gene lost 2 bases and the J gene lost 0 bases, with 13 bases spanning the gap. The CDR3 is 16 amino acids. Germline CDR1 and CDR2: MNHEY and SMNVEV (reference sequence). The CDR3 DNA is TGTGCCAGCAGTTTAATGGGGGACCCCTACCAAGAGACCCAGTACTTC. This codes for CASSLMGDPYQETQYF.

The chain employs TRBV28 and TRBJ1-5; no clear D gene. The germline CDR1 and CDR2 sequences are MDHEN and SYDVKM. The CDR3 has 12 amino acids. The V and J ends lost 7 bases and 5 bases respectively, with 9 bases between them. The CDR3 nucleotides read TGTGCCAGCACGTCTTCCGATCAGCCCCAGCATTTT. Amino acid sequence: CASTSSDQPQHF.

This clonotype was observed at least ten times. The chain employs TRBV5-5 and TRBJ1-2, with TRBD1 identical over 9 bases. Germline lookup yields CDR1 SGHKS and CDR2 YYEKEE (reference sequence). The ends lost 4 bases at V and 7 bases at J; junction bases unmatched: 11. The CDR3 is 15 amino acids. The CDR3 sequence: CASSQPGQGGTGYTF. DNA for the CDR3: TGTGCCAGCAGCCAGCCGGGACAGGGAGGTACTGGCTACACCTTC. The full variable domain, with the rest looked up from reference TRBV5-5 and TRBJ1-2, is DAGVTQSPTHLIKTRGQQVTLRCSPISGHKSVSWYQQVLGQGPQFIFQYYEKEERGRGNFPDRFSARQFPNYSSELNVNALLLGDSALYLCASSQPGQGGTGYTFGSGTRLTVV.

Many counts were recorded for this clonotype. V is TRBV6-5 and J is TRBJ1-1; 8 nucleotides match TRBD1. V gave up 7 bases and J gave up 7 bases; unmatched junction bases: 2. CDR1 MNHEY and CDR2 SVGAGI come from the germline V gene. The CDR3 has 11 amino acids. The CDR3 coding sequence is TGTGCCAGCACAGGGGGCTTTGAAGCTTTCTTT. Translating it yields CASTGGFEAFF.

This clonotype was seen a few times. The genes are TRBV6-5 and TRBJ1-5; no clear D. The CDR3 runs 13 residues. V gave up 0 bases and J gave up 7 bases, with 7 bases separating them. Germline V gene lookup returns CDR1 MNHEY and CDR2 SVGAGI. CDR3 sequence: CASSYSKGQPQHF. The CDR3 DNA follows: TGTGCCAGCAGTTACTCAAAAGGACAGCCCCAGCATTTT.

V is TRBV15 and J is TRBJ2-2, with a tentative D call TRBD1 (6 bases). The CDR3 is 13 residues long. V lost 9 bases and J 1 base, leaving 9 bases between the germline ends. Germline lookup yields CDR1 LNHNV and CDR2 YYDKDF (reference sequence). The CDR3 coding sequence is TGTGCCACGGAGACAGGGAACACCGGGGAGCTGTTTTTT. Its translation is CATETGNTGELFF.

This clonotype was counted at least ten times. The chain is built from TRBV27 and TRBJ2-1; TRBD2 matches 7 bases. Germline V gives CDR1 MNHEY, CDR2 SMNVEV (reference sequence). V shed 6 bases and J 5 bases; nucleotides not matched to a gene: 13. The CDR3 consists of 16 residues. The CDR3, as DNA: TGTGCCAGCAGGCCCGACTGGGCGGGAGACCACAATGAGCAGTTCTTC. Translation: CASRPDWAGDHNEQFF.